The sequence of this TCR beta chain was determined in a study of CD8 T cells in cerebrospinal fluid in Alzheimer's disease. At the level of the study: Plate-based nested PCR sequencing and droplet-based sequencing measured CSF T cell clonal expansion. Study-wide findings and caveats: EBV-specific TCRs in cerebrospinal fluid reportedly do not establish a causal EBV–Alzheimer's link.

The germline CDR1 and CDR2 sequences are SGHRS and YFSETQ. The CDR3 spans 14 residues. Profiling of CSF cells used 10X single-cell V(D)J plus 5' expression. No DNA is given; TCRdb re-called the 10x single-cell sequencing reads and lists each CDR3 protein once. This listing includes about 1,500 distinct CDR3 sequences. In terms of frequency, this clonotype is medium-sized. Its matching antigen is unknown. This receptor was identified in a human donor with Alzheimer's disease. V usage is TRBV5-1 and J usage is TRBJ1-2. The sequencing input was cerebrospinal fluid. The CDR3 is CASSLEVSVYGYTF. Variable domain in full (rest from reference TRBV5-1 and TRBJ1-2): KAGVTQTPRYLIKTRGQQVTLSCSPISGHRSVSWYQQTPGQGLQFLFEYFSETQRNKGNFPGRFSGRQFSNSRSEMNVSTLELGDSALYLCASSLEVSVYGYTFGSGTRLTVV.